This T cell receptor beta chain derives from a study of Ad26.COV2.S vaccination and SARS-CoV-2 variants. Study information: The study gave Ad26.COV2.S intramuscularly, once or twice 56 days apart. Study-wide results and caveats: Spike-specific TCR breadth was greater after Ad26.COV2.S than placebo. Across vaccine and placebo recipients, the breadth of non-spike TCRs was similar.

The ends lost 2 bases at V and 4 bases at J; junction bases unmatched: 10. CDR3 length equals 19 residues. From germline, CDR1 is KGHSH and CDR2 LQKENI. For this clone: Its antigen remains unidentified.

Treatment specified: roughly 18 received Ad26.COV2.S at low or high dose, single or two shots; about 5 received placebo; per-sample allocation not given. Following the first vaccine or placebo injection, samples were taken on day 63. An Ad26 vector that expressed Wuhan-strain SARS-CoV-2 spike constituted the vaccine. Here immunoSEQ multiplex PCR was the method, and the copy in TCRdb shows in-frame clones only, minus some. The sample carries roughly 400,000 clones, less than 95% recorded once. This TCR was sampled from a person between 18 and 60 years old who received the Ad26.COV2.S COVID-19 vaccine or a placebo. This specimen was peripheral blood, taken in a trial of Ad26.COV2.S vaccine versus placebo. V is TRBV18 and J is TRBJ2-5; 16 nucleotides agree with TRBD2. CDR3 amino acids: CASSPVPGTSGRALETQYF. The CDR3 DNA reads TGTGCCAGCTCACCAGTCCCCGGGACTAGCGGGAGGGCCCTAGAGACCCAGTACTTC.